A selection of T cell receptor beta chains follows, all from one sample in a study of blood T cell repertoires in COVID-19. Assay: immunoSEQ multiplex PCR; the TCRdb copy retains only in-frame clones and omits some. The data hold about 220,000 clones, with around 88% observed a single time. Material: PBMCs or T cells enriched from blood (not recorded which). Receptor source: a woman aged 45-65 years with acute COVID-19. Each CDR3 is given with its conserved first and last residue. Each record gives: D gene, clone size, V gene, J gene, CDR3 protein, CDR3 DNA. The D gene is left open where the match is weak. A row's size may be missing; if present it is once, few, many or a size class.

>-|-|TRBV2|TRBJ1-2
CASSARAYGYTF
TGTGCCAGCAGTGCAAGAGCCTATGGCTACACCTTC
>TRBD2|few|TRBV9|TRBJ2-5
CASGKGLGPTQYF
TGTGCCAGTGGAAAGGGACTAGGGCCGACCCAGTACTTC
>-|-|TRBV7-8|TRBJ2-2
CASSLRPRPNTGELFF
TGTGCCAGCAGCTTACGGCCTAGACCCAACACCGGGGAGCTGTTTTTT
>-|-|TRBV5-1|TRBJ1-1
CASSSGQNTEAFF
TGCGCCAGCAGCTCCGGACAGAACACTGAAGCTTTCTTT
>-|-|TRBV28|TRBJ1-5
CASRTVSNQPQHF
TGTGCCAGCCGAACAGTTAGCAATCAGCCCCAGCATTTT
>-|-|TRBV4-2|TRBJ1-3
CASSQAGSGNTIYF
TGTGCCAGCAGCCAAGCAGGTTCAGGAAACACCATATATTTT
>-|-|TRBV19|TRBJ2-2
CASSNPGSPSNTGELFF
TGTGCCAGCAGTAACCCCGGGTCACCAAGTAACACCGGGGAGCTGTTTTTT
>TRBD2|-|TRBV25-1|TRBJ2-1
CASSARLAGAYNEQFF
TGTGCCAGCAGTGCTAGACTAGCGGGAGCCTACAATGAGCAGTTCTTC
>TRBD2|-|TRBV5-1|TRBJ2-1
CASSPTSGTFDEQFF
TGCGCCAGCAGCCCGACTAGCGGGACTTTCGATGAGCAGTTCTTC
>TRBD1|-|TRBV7-2|TRBJ1-2
CASSLVGTVANYGYTF
TGTGCCAGCAGCTTAGTAGGGACAGTGGCTAACTATGGCTACACCTTC
>-|-|TRBV5-4|TRBJ2-4
CASSPPPPGYIQYF
TGTGCCAGCAGCCCTCCACCGCCCGGGTACATTCAGTACTTC
>TRBD1|-|TRBV12-5|TRBJ1-2
CASANNQGQGAYGYTF
TGTGCTAGTGCCAACAATCAAGGACAGGGTGCCTATGGCTACACCTTC
>-|once|TRBV5-1|TRBJ1-4
CASSSRQNEKLFF
TGCGCCAGCAGCTCAAGACAGAATGAAAAACTGTTTTTT
>TRBD1|-|TRBV6-1|TRBJ2-7
CASSGITGVEQYF
TGTGCCAGCAGTGGAATTACAGGGGTCGAGCAGTACTTC
>TRBD2|-|TRBV11-2|TRBJ2-3
CASSLVASGRAGDTQYF
TGTGCCAGCAGCTTAGTAGCTAGCGGGAGGGCCGGAGATACGCAGTATTTT
>-|-|TRBV7-8|TRBJ1-2
CASSLLGAEDYGYTF
TGTGCCAGCAGCTTATTGGGGGCCGAGGACTATGGCTACACCTTC
>TRBD1|-|TRBV5-1|TRBJ1-6
CASSKTPVGQGGSPLHF
TGCGCCAGCAGCAAAACGCCGGTAGGACAGGGAGGTTCACCCCTCCACTTT
>-|-|TRBV7-9|TRBJ1-2
CASSLGTGNYGYTF
TGTGCCAGCAGCTTAGGGACGGGAAACTATGGCTACACCTTC
>-|-|TRBV29-1|TRBJ2-5
CSVAGLETQYF
TGCAGCGTTGCCGGTTTGGAGACCCAGTACTTC
>-|-|TRBV28|TRBJ1-2
CASRTANYGYTF
TGTGCCTCAAGGACAGCCAACTATGGCTACACCTTC
>-|once|TRBV28|TRBJ1-1
CASPSRTDLPLNTEAFF
TGTGCCAGCCCCTCAAGGACAGATCTCCCCTTGAACACTGAAGCTTTCTTT
>-|-|TRBV2|TRBJ2-2
CASSSPSGELFF
TGTGCCAGCAGTTCCCCGTCCGGGGAGCTGTTTTTT
>-|-|TRBV6-2/TRBV6-3|TRBJ1-5
CASSSGLVQPQHF
TGTGCCAGCAGTTCAGGGCTCGTTCAGCCCCAGCATTTT
>TRBD1|-|TRBV10-3|TRBJ2-7
CAISGRTGRNYEQYF
TGTGCCATCAGTGGTAGGACAGGGCGGAACTACGAGCAGTACTTC
>-|once|TRBV6-5|TRBJ2-7
CASRASSDYEQYF
TGTGCCAGCAGAGCATCTAGCGACTACGAGCAGTACTTC
>-|-|TRBV24-1|TRBJ2-3
CATSDLTGTDTQYF
TGTGCCACCAGTGATTTAACAGGCACAGATACGCAGTATTTT
>-|-|TRBV3-1/TRBV3-2|TRBJ2-3
CASSHALSADTQYF
TGTGCCAGCAGCCATGCCTTAAGCGCAGATACGCAGTATTTT
>-|-|TRBV24-1|TRBJ1-2
CATSDYRASGYTF
TGTGCCACCAGTGATTACAGGGCTAGTGGCTACACCTTC
>TRBD2|once|TRBV6-5|TRBJ2-1
CASSYGTSGSGEQFF
TGTGCCAGCAGTTACGGGACTAGCGGGAGTGGTGAGCAGTTCTTC
>-|-|TRBV9|TRBJ2-1
CASSAGGGRYNEQFF
TGTGCCAGCAGCGCAGGTGGGGGCAGGTACAATGAGCAGTTCTTC
>TRBD1|-|TRBV5-5|TRBJ1-2
CASQEGTGRVPLYGYTF
TGTGCCAGCCAGGAGGGGACAGGGAGGGTCCCCCTCTATGGCTACACCTTC
>TRBD1|-|TRBV6-4|TRBJ2-7
CASSPDLDRVVIYEQYF
TGTGCCAGCAGCCCCGACCTAGACAGGGTCGTAATTTACGAGCAGTACTTC
>TRBD2|-|TRBV20-1|TRBJ2-7
CSASSIPGTSGRLDEQYF
TGCAGTGCTAGTTCTATACCCGGTACTAGCGGGAGGTTGGACGAGCAGTACTTC
>TRBD2|-|TRBV7-9|TRBJ2-1
CASSLTGLAGASEQFF
TGTGCCAGCAGCTTAACAGGACTAGCGGGGGCAAGTGAGCAGTTCTTC
>-|once|TRBV7-2|TRBJ1-3
CASSLTLSGNTIYF
TGTGCCAGCAGCCTCACTCTCTCTGGAAACACCATATATTTT
>-|-|TRBV4-2|TRBJ2-1
CASSPLAELSYNEQFF
TGTGCCAGCAGCCCCTTAGCGGAGTTATCCTACAATGAGCAGTTCTTC
>-|-|TRBV11-2|TRBJ2-3
CASSFQGLAGTDTQYF
TGTGCCAGCAGCTTCCAGGGGCTAGCTGGCACAGATACGCAGTATTTT
>-|-|TRBV2|TRBJ2-1
CASSENRDNYNEQFF
TGTGCCAGCAGTGAAAACCGGGACAACTACAATGAGCAGTTCTTC
>-|-|TRBV28|TRBJ2-7
CASSRGTDYEQYF
TGTGCCAGCAGCCGGGGGACAGACTACGAGCAGTACTTC
>TRBD2|-|TRBV5-1|TRBJ2-5
CASSPASGSAHQETQYF
TGCGCCAGCAGCCCGGCTAGCGGGAGCGCCCACCAAGAGACCCAGTACTTC
>-|-|TRBV4-3|TRBJ2-3
CASSQGLSLGLGTDTQYF
TGCGCCAGCAGCCAAGGCTTAAGCCTAGGATTAGGCACAGATACGCAGTATTTT
>TRBD1|-|TRBV5-1|TRBJ1-2
CASSAGQGADGYTF
TGCGCCAGCAGTGCCGGACAGGGGGCTGATGGCTACACCTTC
>-|-|TRBV6-5|TRBJ1-1
CASREQMNTEAFF
TGTGCCAGCAGGGAGCAGATGAACACTGAAGCTTTCTTT
>TRBD2|-|TRBV5-1|TRBJ2-3
CASSLAGRDTQYF
TGCGCCAGCAGCTTGGCCGGGAGGGATACGCAGTATTTT
>-|-|TRBV19|TRBJ2-5
CASSMGGGPIGPQETQYF
TGTGCCAGTAGTATGGGGGGGGGCCCGATAGGGCCGCAAGAGACCCAGTACTTC
>TRBD1|-|TRBV10-3|TRBJ1-1
CAIRRGQENTEAFF
TGTGCCATCAGGAGGGGACAGGAAAACACTGAAGCTTTCTTT
>-|-|TRBV7-2|TRBJ2-6
CASSSRGRESGANVLTF
TGTGCCAGCAGCTCCAGGGGCCGAGAGTCTGGGGCCAACGTCCTGACTTTC
>TRBD1|-|TRBV2|TRBJ1-5
CASLARDRNQPQHF
TGTGCCAGCCTCGCCCGGGACAGAAATCAGCCCCAGCATTTT
>-|-|TRBV21-1|TRBJ2-7
CASSKEASGEFYEQYF
TGTGCCAGCAGCAAAGAAGCTAGCGGGGAATTCTACGAGCAGTACTTC
>-|-|TRBV5-4|TRBJ1-6
CASSFLAGSPLHF
TGTGCCAGCAGCTTTTTAGCGGGCTCACCCCTCCACTTT
>-|-|TRBV7-6|TRBJ2-7
CASSFQGGSYEQYF
TGTGCCAGCAGCTTTCAGGGCGGCTCCTACGAGCAGTACTTC
>-|few|TRBV6-4|TRBJ1-1
CASTLQLTEAFF
TGTGCCAGCACCTTACAGCTCACTGAAGCTTTCTTT
>-|-|TRBV10-3|TRBJ2-7
CAIREGQTVAYEQYF
TGTGCCATCAGAGAAGGACAGACTGTAGCCTACGAGCAGTACTTC